This entry lists 18 T cell receptor beta chains sequenced from one sample in a study of blood T cell repertoires in COVID-19. Assay used: immunoSEQ multiplex PCR; TCRdb lists only in-frame clones, some missing. The table lists roughly 80,000 clones, over 70% of them singletons, with about an eighth in the top ten. Sample: peripheral blood. The receptors derive from a man aged 80 or over with acute or convalescent COVID-19.

This clone occurred once. The chain is built from TRBV5-1 and TRBJ2-7; 7 bases fit TRBD1. The V gene's germline CDR1 is SGHRS and CDR2 YFSETQ. Trimming at V came to 2 bases and at J to 1 base, leaving 12 bases not matched to a gene. CDR3 length: 17 residues. The chain's CDR3 is CASSLPDGQVLSYEQYF. CDR3 in DNA: TGCGCCAGCAGCTTACCCGATGGACAGGTATTGTCCTACGAGCAGTACTTC.

This rearrangement joins TRBV7-3 to TRBJ1-1; D gene uncertain. Germline V gives CDR1 SGHTA, CDR2 FQGTGA. V was clipped by 3 bases and J by 5 bases, with 10 bases between them. There are 13 residues in the CDR3. CDR3 sequence: CASSFGRDTEAFF. The CDR3 nucleotides read TGTGCCAGCAGCTTTGGGAGGGATACTGAAGCTTTCTTT.

CDR3 residues: CASALGQGNGDTEAFF. CDR3 nucleotide sequence: TGTGCTAGTGCCCTGGGACAGGGGAATGGGGACACTGAAGCTTTCTTT. The chain links TRBV12-5 to TRBJ1-1, with TRBD1 matching over 10 bases. The CDR3 has 16 amino acids. Germline V gives CDR1 LGHNT, CDR2 FRNRAP. Trimming cost V 7 bases and J 3 bases; bases outside gene matches: 11.

The chain employs TRBV5-5 and TRBJ1-5; 8 bases are a match to TRBD1. The V gene end was trimmed by 1 base and the J gene end by 4 bases; junction bases not matched to a gene: 7. Germline V lookup: CDR1 SGHKS, CDR2 YYEKEE (reference sequence). The CDR3 loop spans 16 amino acids. Here the CDR3 reads CASSLRGQVLNQPQHF. In DNA form, the CDR3 reads TGTGCCAGCAGCTTGCGGGGACAGGTCCTTAATCAGCCCCAGCATTTT. Filled out from reference TRBV5-5 and TRBJ1-5, the complete variable domain reads DAGVTQSPTHLIKTRGQQVTLRCSPISGHKSVSWYQQVLGQGPQFIFQYYEKEERGRGNFPDRFSARQFPNYSSELNVNALLLGDSALYLCASSLRGQVLNQPQHFGDGTRLSIL.

The rearrangement uses TRBV5-5 and TRBJ1-4, with unresolved D. The CDR3 is 15 amino acids. Trimming removed 0 bases at V and 11 bases at J, with 17 bases between. Looked up from germline, CDR1 is SGHKS and CDR2 is YYEKEE (reference sequence). CDR3 DNA: TGTGCCAGCAGCTTGGTGGCTATCCCATCGAGGAAACTGTTTTTT. Its protein is CASSLVAIPSRKLFF. Complete variable domain (other parts from reference TRBV5-5 and TRBJ1-4): DAGVTQSPTHLIKTRGQQVTLRCSPISGHKSVSWYQQVLGQGPQFIFQYYEKEERGRGNFPDRFSARQFPNYSSELNVNALLLGDSALYLCASSLVAIPSRKLFFGSGTQLSVL.

V gene TRBV3-1 (or the pseudogene TRBV3-2) combines with J gene TRBJ2-5, with a possible D match to TRBD1 (6 bases). Germline V lookup: CDR1 LGHDT, CDR2 YNNKEL (reference sequence). This CDR3 comprises 14 residues. V dropped 4 bases and J dropped 5 bases, with 14 bases sitting between them. The CDR3 sequence is CASSRTHREETQYF. CDR3 sequence (DNA): TGTGCCAGCAGCCGGACGCACAGGGAGGAGACCCAGTACTTC.

V gene TRBV14 combines with J gene TRBJ2-3; unclear D gene. V gave up 1 base and J gave up 4 bases, with 6 bases separating them. The V gene's germline CDR1 is SGHDN and CDR2 FVKESK. The length of the CDR3 is 13 residues. The CDR3: CASSQVVPDTQYF. In nucleotides, the CDR3 is TGTGCCAGCAGCCAAGTAGTCCCAGATACGCAGTATTTT. Filled out from reference TRBV14 and TRBJ2-3, the complete variable domain reads EAGVTQFPSHSVIEKGQTVTLRCDPISGHDNLYWYRRVMGKEIKFLLHFVKESKQDESGMPNNRFLAERTGGTYSTLKVQPAELEDSGVYFCASSQVVPDTQYFGPGTRLTVL.

V usage is TRBV5-1 and J usage is TRBJ2-3; 15 bases align to TRBD2. The germline V gene has CDR1 SGHRS and CDR2 YFSETQ. The CDR3 is made up of 15 amino acids. V trimming: 4 bases; J trimming: 5 bases; junction bases outside the gene matches: 2. CDR3 sequence (DNA): TGCGCCAGCAGCGCGGGACTAGCGGGGGGAGATACGCAGTATTTT. Amino acids: CASSAGLAGGDTQYF.

This clone turned up a few times. The CDR3 sequence: CASSLELVQTENSPLHF. The CDR3 DNA reads TGTGCCAGCAGCTTAGAACTGGTACAGACAGAGAATTCACCCCTCCACTTT. This chain joins TRBV11-2 and TRBJ1-6, with a weak D call TRBD1 (5 bases). From germline, CDR1 is SGHAT and CDR2 FQNNGV. This CDR3 has 17 residues. V shed 0 bases and J shed 7 bases, with 16 bases lying between them. Using reference TRBV11-2 and TRBJ1-6 for the parts outside the CDR3, the full variable domain is EAGVAQSPRYKIIEKRQSVAFWCNPISGHATLYWYQQILGQGPKLLIQFQNNGVVDDSQLPKDRFSAERLKGVDSTLKIQPAKLEDSAVYLCASSLELVQTENSPLHFGNGTRLTVT.

As regards this clone: Compared with germline, one end of the junction differs, possibly owing to a read error. The gene calls are TRBV7-7 and TRBJ2-1, with 11 bases identical to TRBD1. CDR1 is SSHAT and CDR2 is FNYEAQ in the germline V gene (reference sequence). The CDR3 extends over 15 amino acids. The CDR3 here is CASSPAGTGGNEQFF. The CDR3, as DNA: TGTGCTAGCAGCCCCGCCGGGACAGGGGGGAATGAGCAGTTCTTC.

The chain links TRBV5-1 to TRBJ1-1; tentatively, D is TRBD1 (6 bases). The CDR3 spans 13 residues. Per germline, CDR1 SGHRS and CDR2 YFSETQ. The V end lost 4 bases, the J end lost 9 bases, and 16 bases lay between the germline ends. CDR3 sequence reads: CASSTEQGQKAFF. In DNA form, the CDR3 reads TGCGCCAGCAGCACCGAACAGGGACAAAAAGCTTTCTTT.

J is TRBJ1-5 and V is TRBV2; D is perhaps TRBD1 (6 bases). Germline-derived CDR1 and CDR2 are SNHLY and FYNNEI. The ends were cut back, 5 bases at V and 7 bases at J, with 15 bases in the middle. This CDR3 comprises 14 residues. CDR3 in DNA: TGTGCCAGCAGTCGGAGCAGGGGCGGGCAGCCCCAGCATTTT. It translates to CASSRSRGGQPQHF.

The chain couples TRBV12-5 to TRBJ1-1, with 9 bases identical to TRBD1. The CDR3 covers 13 residues. The germline CDR1 and CDR2 sequences are LGHNT and FRNRAP. After removal of 2 bases from V and 11 bases from J, the junction contained 6 bases not matched to a gene. CDR3 residues: CASGLSGTGIAFF. The CDR3 coding sequence is TGTGCTAGTGGTTTGAGCGGGACAGGGATCGCTTTCTTT.

The rearrangement joins TRBV7-3 to TRBJ2-5; TRBD1 matches 9 bases. Germline-derived CDR1 and CDR2 are SGHTA and FQGTGA. CDR3 size: 18 residues. The trim removed 2 bases at V and 7 bases at J, leaving 17 bases unmatched. The DNA of the CDR3 is TGTGCCAGCAGCTTAGAGGCTGCCGGGACAGGGTCTACAGGGACCCAGTACTTC. Translating gives CASSLEAAGTGSTGTQYF.

The chain uses TRBV14 and TRBJ1-5; D is uncertain. Germline loops: CDR1 SGHDN, CDR2 FVKESK. The CDR3 runs to 13 residues. Trimming removed 4 bases at V and 1 base at J, with 5 bases between. The CDR3 here is CASSRGSNQPQHF. CDR3 sequence (DNA): TGTGCCAGCAGCCGAGGGAGCAATCAGCCCCAGCATTTT.

The V call is TRBV11-2, the J call TRBJ2-7; 7 nucleotides align to TRBD2. Germline V gene sequence: CDR1 SGHAT, CDR2 FQNNGV. J lost 6 bases, V lost 5 bases, and 7 bases had no gene match. The CDR3 is made up of 13 amino acids. The CDR3 DNA is TGTGCCAGCAGCCCTACTAGCGTCGGCGAGCAGTACTTC. Its translation is CASSPTSVGEQYF.

The rearrangement links TRBV5-1 to TRBJ1-1, with D perhaps TRBD1 (5 bases). V lost 7 bases, J lost 2 bases, and 15 bases lay in between. The germline CDR1 and CDR2 sequences are SGHRS and YFSETQ. The CDR3 runs to 14 residues. CDR3 sequence (DNA): TGCGCCAGCCGACTCCAAGACAGAAACACTGAAGCTTTCTTT. Translation: CASRLQDRNTEAFF.

The CDR3 protein is CASSADTWATEAFF. The CDR3 nucleotides are TGTGCCAGTAGTGCGGACACCTGGGCCACTGAAGCTTTCTTT. V and J are TRBV19 and TRBJ1-1, with a tentative D call TRBD1 (5 bases). The ends were cut back, 5 bases at V and 4 bases at J, with 14 bases in the middle. The V gene's germline CDR1 is LNHDA and CDR2 SQIVND (reference sequence). The CDR3 has 14 residues.